This TCR beta chain is drawn from a study of blood T cell repertoires in COVID-19. Study details: The United States, Italy and Spain were the sources of the acute and convalescent COVID-19 samples.

Germline V CDR1 and CDR2: SGHTA, FQGNSA. V lost 6 bases to trimming and J lost 4 bases; unmatched junction nucleotides: 6. CDR3 length equals 15 residues. The table lists this clone with a few counts. Only in-frame clones appear in the TCRdb table, and some are missing; sequencing was by immunoSEQ multiplex PCR. The table lists over 15,000 clones, roughly 85% of them singletons. The J gene is TRBJ1-2, the V gene TRBV7-2, with 12 nucleotides matching TRBD1. Sequenced sample: peripheral blood. This TCR derives from an older man in a cohort sampled during active COVID-19. CDR3 sequence: CASRPGTGGAYGYTF. CDR3 sequence (DNA): TGTGCCAGCAGACCCGGGACAGGGGGCGCCTATGGCTACACCTTC.